Listed below are T cell receptor beta chains from one sample, sequenced in a study of cytotoxic CD8 clonotypes in ibrutinib-treated CLL. The assay was immunoSEQ multiplex PCR, and TCRdb's table has in-frame clones only and misses some. The sample has 150,000 to 200,000 clones, 70% to 90% seen once. This specimen was PBMCs, taken at disease progression, from a patient treated with ibrutinib. The receptors here all came from a human donor with chronic lymphocytic leukemia. Each CDR3 is given with its conserved first and last residue. A D gene is named only where the DNA matches it firmly. The size of a clone is reported for some rows only, either as once, few or many, or as a class for expanded clones.

size: -
V: TRBV2
D: -
J: TRBJ2-1
DNA: TGTGCCAGCACCACGACTAACTCCTACAATGAGCAGTTCTTC
CDR3: CASTTTNSYNEQFF

size: -
V: TRBV7-2
D: TRBD1
J: TRBJ1-2
DNA: TGTGCCAGCAGCCCCGACAGGGGAAACTATGGCTACACCTTC
CDR3: CASSPDRGNYGYTF

size: many
V: TRBV28
D: TRBD2
J: TRBJ2-1
DNA: TGTGCCACCCAAATCGCGGGAGAAGATAATGAGCAGTTCTTC
CDR3: CATQIAGEDNEQFF

size: -
V: TRBV7-3
D: TRBD1
J: TRBJ1-1
DNA: TGTGCCAGCAGTCGACAGGGACCTAACACTGAAGCTTTCTTT
CDR3: CASSRQGPNTEAFF

size: -
V: TRBV5-1
D: TRBD2
J: TRBJ2-3
DNA: TGCGCCAGCAGCTTCTCAGCGGGAGCTGGAGATACGCAGTATTTT
CDR3: CASSFSAGAGDTQYF

size: -
V: TRBV29-1
D: TRBD1
J: TRBJ2-1
DNA: TGCAGCGTTCGGACAGGGGGGTACAATGAGCAGTTCTTC
CDR3: CSVRTGGYNEQFF

size: few
V: TRBV5-4
D: -
J: TRBJ2-1
DNA: TGTGCCAGCAGCCCCGGAAGGGGGTACAATGAGCAGTTCTTC
CDR3: CASSPGRGYNEQFF

size: -
V: TRBV28
D: -
J: TRBJ2-7
DNA: TGTGCCAGCAGTTTCGGATATGGTCGTCGAGAACCCGGGACCCCAGGAATCTACGAGCAGTACTTC
CDR3: CASSFGYGRREPGTPGIYEQYF

size: -
V: TRBV6-1
D: -
J: TRBJ1-4
DNA: TGTGCCAGCAGTGAGAGGTCCTCGGCAACTAATGAAAAACTGTTTTTT
CDR3: CASSERSSATNEKLFF

size: -
V: TRBV9
D: TRBD1
J: TRBJ1-1
DNA: TGTGCCAGCAGCACAGGACAGGGGGACACTGAAGCTTTCTTT
CDR3: CASSTGQGDTEAFF

size: -
V: TRBV28
D: -
J: TRBJ2-7
DNA: TGTGCCAGCATTAAGGGGACGGGAAACGAGCAGTACTTC
CDR3: CASIKGTGNEQYF

size: -
V: TRBV18
D: TRBD1
J: TRBJ1-1
DNA: TGTGCCAGCTCACCGCAGGGACAGGGGTTTACTGAAGCTTTCTTT
CDR3: CASSPQGQGFTEAFF

size: -
V: TRBV7-9
D: -
J: TRBJ2-7
DNA: TGTGCCAGCTCCTTGGCGGGGTTGTCCTACGAGCAGTACTTC
CDR3: CASSLAGLSYEQYF

size: -
V: TRBV18
D: -
J: TRBJ2-1
DNA: TGTGCCAGCGCCTTTCTGGATGAGCAGTTCTTC
CDR3: CASAFLDEQFF

size: -
V: TRBV5-1
D: TRBD2
J: TRBJ2-7
DNA: TGTGCCAGCAGCGTAATAGCGGGAGGGCGACACGAGCAGTACTTC
CDR3: CASSVIAGGRHEQYF

size: -
V: TRBV6-1
D: TRBD1
J: TRBJ1-1
DNA: TGTGCCAGCAGGGCGGCCCAGGGGGAGGTCGCTGAAGCTTTCTTT
CDR3: CASRAAQGEVAEAFF

size: -
V: TRBV2
D: TRBD1
J: TRBJ1-5
DNA: TGTGCCAGCAGTGGGACAGGGAGTAGTCAGCCCCAGCATTTT
CDR3: CASSGTGSSQPQHF

size: few
V: TRBV9
D: TRBD2
J: TRBJ2-3
DNA: TGTGCCAGCAGCGCGCCTAGACTAGCACCTCAGACAGATACGCAGTATTTT
CDR3: CASSAPRLAPQTDTQYF

size: -
V: TRBV18
D: -
J: TRBJ1-3
DNA: TGTGCCAGCTCCACGGCCCCTGGAAACACCATATATTTT
CDR3: CASSTAPGNTIYF

size: -
V: TRBV19
D: -
J: TRBJ2-2
DNA: TGTGCCAGTAGGGGACCTACCGGGGAGCTGTTTTTT
CDR3: CASRGPTGELFF

size: -
V: TRBV9
D: -
J: TRBJ2-3
DNA: TGTGCCAGCAGCGCTACAACGAGCACAGATACGCAGTATTTT
CDR3: CASSATTSTDTQYF

size: -
V: TRBV6-5
D: -
J: TRBJ2-7
DNA: TGTGCCACCGAACGTGGGGGGGGCCGGACCTTGTACTTC
CDR3: CATERGGGRTLYF

size: -
V: TRBV25-1
D: -
J: TRBJ1-1
DNA: TGTGCCAGCAGCTGGGGGGCGCTGGCTTTCTTT
CDR3: CASSWGALAFF

size: -
V: TRBV6-1
D: -
J: TRBJ2-7
DNA: TGTGCCAGCAGTGAATCAGGTTACGAGCAGTACTTC
CDR3: CASSESGYEQYF

size: -
V: TRBV4-1
D: -
J: TRBJ2-5
DNA: TGCGCCAGCAGCCAAGAGGAATGGGGGGTCCAAGAGACCCAGTACTTC
CDR3: CASSQEEWGVQETQYF

size: -
V: TRBV5-8
D: -
J: TRBJ2-1
DNA: TGTGCCAGCAGCTTGGCCGGGACTGGATTCTACAATGAGCAGTTCTTC
CDR3: CASSLAGTGFYNEQFF

size: few
V: TRBV30
D: -
J: TRBJ1-1
DNA: TGTGCCTGGTTCCCTGAAGCTTTCTTT
CDR3: CAWFPEAFF

size: -
V: TRBV15
D: TRBD1
J: TRBJ1-1
DNA: TGTGCCACCAGCTTACATTCCGGGACAGGTGAAGCTTTCTTT
CDR3: CATSLHSGTGEAFF

size: -
V: TRBV19
D: -
J: TRBJ2-7
DNA: TGTGCCAGTAGCTTAGTTCGGGCAGAATCCTACGAGCAGTACTTC
CDR3: CASSLVRAESYEQYF

size: once
V: TRBV27
D: -
J: TRBJ2-2
DNA: TGTGCCAGCAGCCTAGGGCTAGCGCTGAACACCGGGGAGCTGTTTTTT
CDR3: CASSLGLALNTGELFF

size: few
V: TRBV9
D: TRBD2
J: TRBJ2-7
DNA: TGTGCCAGCAGCGTAGCGGCGGGAGGTCCTTCCTACGAGCAGTACTTC
CDR3: CASSVAAGGPSYEQYF

size: -
V: TRBV7-9
D: -
J: TRBJ1-2
DNA: TGTGCCAGCAGCTTAGAGGGGGTAAGGGGCCCCTATGGCTACACCTTC
CDR3: CASSLEGVRGPYGYTF

size: once
V: TRBV5-1
D: -
J: TRBJ2-1
DNA: TGCGCCAGCAGCACGAGACTAGACGATGAGCAGTTCTTC
CDR3: CASSTRLDDEQFF

size: -
V: TRBV5-5
D: TRBD1
J: TRBJ1-2
DNA: TGTGCCAGCAGCCTGGGACAGAACTATGGCTACACCTTC
CDR3: CASSLGQNYGYTF

size: -
V: TRBV11-2
D: TRBD2
J: TRBJ2-1
DNA: TGTGCCAGCAGCTTCCGACTAGCGGAGCCCAATGAGCAGTTCTTC
CDR3: CASSFRLAEPNEQFF

size: -
V: TRBV7-3
D: -
J: TRBJ1-1
DNA: TGTGCCAGCAGCTTGACCCAGGTGGGGGGCACTGAAGCTTTCTTT
CDR3: CASSLTQVGGTEAFF

size: -
V: TRBV9
D: -
J: TRBJ1-1
DNA: TGTGCCAGCAGCCCGACCTGGACAGTGAACACTGAAGCTTTCTTT
CDR3: CASSPTWTVNTEAFF

size: -
V: TRBV7-2
D: TRBD2
J: TRBJ2-1
DNA: TGTGCCAGCAGCCAAACTAGCGGGACGTCTCGGAATGAGCAGTTCTTC
CDR3: CASSQTSGTSRNEQFF

size: -
V: TRBV7-9
D: TRBD1
J: TRBJ2-1
DNA: TGTGCCAGCAGCTTGGGACAGACCTACAATGAGCAGTTCTTC
CDR3: CASSLGQTYNEQFF

size: -
V: TRBV15
D: -
J: TRBJ2-7
DNA: TGTGCCACCAGCAGGGGGGGGGACAGGAATTTACAGCAGTACTTC
CDR3: CATSRGGDRNLQQYF

size: -
V: TRBV5-1
D: -
J: TRBJ2-5
DNA: TGCGCCAGCAGCTTGCACGGAGTCCAAGAGACCCAGTACTTC
CDR3: CASSLHGVQETQYF

size: -
V: TRBV5-1
D: -
J: TRBJ2-1
DNA: TGCGCCAGCAGCCCCGGGACGAGAGAGCAGTTCTTC
CDR3: CASSPGTREQFF

size: -
V: TRBV4-1
D: -
J: TRBJ1-5
DNA: TGCGCCAGCAGCCCCGGACTATTTCAGCCCCAGCATTTT
CDR3: CASSPGLFQPQHF

size: -
V: TRBV7-3
D: -
J: TRBJ2-6
DNA: TGTGCCAGCAGCTTAGGGCCGGGGGACGGGGCCAACGTCCTGACTTTC
CDR3: CASSLGPGDGANVLTF

size: few
V: TRBV27
D: -
J: TRBJ2-1
DNA: TGTGCCAGCAGATCTCGTCCAGACAGCACCGAGCAGTTCTTC
CDR3: CASRSRPDSTEQFF

size: once
V: TRBV20-1
D: -
J: TRBJ1-5
DNA: TGCAGTGCCGGGACTTATCAGCCCCAGCATTTT
CDR3: CSAGTYQPQHF

size: -
V: TRBV5-1
D: -
J: TRBJ1-5
DNA: TGCGCCAGCAGCTTGGTGACAGGCAATCAGCCCCAGCATTTT
CDR3: CASSLVTGNQPQHF

size: -
V: TRBV5-4
D: -
J: TRBJ2-3
DNA: TGTGCCAGCAGCCGCGGACTGGATAGCACAGATACGCAGTATTTT
CDR3: CASSRGLDSTDTQYF